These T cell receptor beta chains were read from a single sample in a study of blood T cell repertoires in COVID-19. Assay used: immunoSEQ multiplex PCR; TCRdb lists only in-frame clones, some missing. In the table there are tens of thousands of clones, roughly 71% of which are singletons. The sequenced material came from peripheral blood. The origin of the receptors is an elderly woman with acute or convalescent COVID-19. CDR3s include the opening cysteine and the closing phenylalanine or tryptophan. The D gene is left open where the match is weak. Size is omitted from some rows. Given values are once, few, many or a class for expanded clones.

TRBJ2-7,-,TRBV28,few,TGTGCCAGCAGTGAACAGGGCCACTACGAGCAGTACTTC,CASSEQGHYEQYF
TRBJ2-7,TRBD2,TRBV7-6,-,TGTGCCAGCAGCTTTGGGACTAGCAGCTACGAGCAGTACTTC,CASSFGTSSYEQYF
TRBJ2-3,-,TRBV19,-,TGTGCCAGTAGTATGGGTAAGGGCCCCCGGGAGACAGATACGCAGTATTTT,CASSMGKGPRETDTQYF
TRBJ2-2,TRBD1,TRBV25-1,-,TGTGCCAGCAGTGGGACAGGGTACACCGGGGAGCTGTTTTTT,CASSGTGYTGELFF
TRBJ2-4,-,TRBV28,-,TGTGCCAGCAGTTCACCATCGGACAGCCTAGCCAAAAACATTCAGTACTTC,CASSSPSDSLAKNIQYF
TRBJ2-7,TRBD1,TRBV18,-,TGTGCCAGCTCACCACTCGACAGGGCCTACGAGCAGTACTTC,CASSPLDRAYEQYF
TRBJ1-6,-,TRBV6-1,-,TGTGCCAGCAGTGACCAGGCCTATAATTCACCCCTCCACTTT,CASSDQAYNSPLHF
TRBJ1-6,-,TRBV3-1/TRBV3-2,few,TGTGCCAGCAGCCTAAGGGGCGGATCCTTTAATTCACCCCTCCACTTT,CASSLRGGSFNSPLHF
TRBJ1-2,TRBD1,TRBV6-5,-,TGTGCCAGCAGTTACGAGGGGGCACCGCCTCTTGGCTACACCTTC,CASSYEGAPPLGYTF
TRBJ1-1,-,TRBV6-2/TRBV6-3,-,TGTGCCAGCAGTTACTCGGTATGGGACTTCCGAAACACTGAAGCTTTCTTT,CASSYSVWDFRNTEAFF
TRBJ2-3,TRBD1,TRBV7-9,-,TGTGCCAGCAAACAGGGGACAGATACGCAGTATTTT,CASKQGTDTQYF
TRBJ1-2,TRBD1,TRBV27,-,TGTGCCAGCAGTACCGGGACAGGCGTCTATGGCTACACCTTC,CASSTGTGVYGYTF
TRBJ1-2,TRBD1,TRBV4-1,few,TGCGCCAGCAGCCAAGGGCAGGGGGCCGACTATGGCTACACCTTC,CASSQGQGADYGYTF
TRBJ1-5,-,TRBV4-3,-,TGCGCCAGCAGCCAGAACAGGGTTGCTCAGCCCCAGCATTTT,CASSQNRVAQPQHF
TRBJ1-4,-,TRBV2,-,TGTGCCAGCAGCGAAAGTGGGCAGGGCGGCGAAAAACTGTTTTTT,CASSESGQGGEKLFF
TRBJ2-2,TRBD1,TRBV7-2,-,TGTGCCAGCAGCTACAGGGGCACCGGGGAGCTGTTTTTT,CASSYRGTGELFF
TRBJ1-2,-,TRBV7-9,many,TGTGCCAGCAGCTTAGGTGACAGCTATGGCTACACCTTC,CASSLGDSYGYTF
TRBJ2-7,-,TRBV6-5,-,TGTGCCAGCAGTCCCGGCTCCTCCGGGGACGAGCAGTACTTC,CASSPGSSGDEQYF
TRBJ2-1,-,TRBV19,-,TGTGCCAGTAGTATGAGGAAGTCGGGCAATGAGCAGTTCTTC,CASSMRKSGNEQFF
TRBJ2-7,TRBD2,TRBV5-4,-,TGTGCCAGCAGCTTGGTGAAGACTAGCGGCTCCTACGAGCAGTACTTC,CASSLVKTSGSYEQYF
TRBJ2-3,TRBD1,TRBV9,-,TGTGCCAGCAACCTAATGGGACAGGGGGCGGATACGCAGTATTTT,CASNLMGQGADTQYF
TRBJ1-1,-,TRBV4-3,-,TGCGCCAGCAGCCCCTCCCCGGGAGTCAGTGCTGAAGCTTTCTTT,CASSPSPGVSAEAFF
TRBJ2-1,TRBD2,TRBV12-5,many,TGTGCTAGTGGTTCCTGGCTAGCGGGGAGGGATGAGCAGTTCTTC,CASGSWLAGRDEQFF
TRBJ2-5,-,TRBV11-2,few,TGTGCCAGCAGCCACCGGTGGGAGACCCAGTACTTC,CASSHRWETQYF
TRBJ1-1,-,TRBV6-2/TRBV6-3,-,TGTGCCAGCAGTCTGACGGGGAACACTGAAGTTTTCTTT,CASSLTGNTEVFF
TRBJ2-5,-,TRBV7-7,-,TGTGCCAGCAGCTTACGTTCGAGCGGGGAGACCCAGTACTTC,CASSLRSSGETQYF
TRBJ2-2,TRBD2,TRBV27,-,TGTGCCAGCAGTTTAGGGGCGGGCGGACTAGGGACCGGGGAGCTGTTTTTT,CASSLGAGGLGTGELFF
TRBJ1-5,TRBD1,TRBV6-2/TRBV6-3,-,TGTGCCAGCAGTGCCTCTCCGACAGGGACCGGGGTTCAGCCCCAGCATTTT,CASSASPTGTGVQPQHF
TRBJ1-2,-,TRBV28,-,TGTGCCAGCGGAACCGGGACTAACTATGGCTACACCTTC,CASGTGTNYGYTF
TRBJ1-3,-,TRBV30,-,TGTGCCTGGAGTGTAGATAGAGTCATCCGCGCCATATATTTT,CAWSVDRVIRAIYF
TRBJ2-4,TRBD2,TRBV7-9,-,TGTGCCAGCAGCTTAGAGGCCGCCGGGACTACACTAGCCAAAAACATTCAGTACTTC,CASSLEAAGTTLAKNIQYF
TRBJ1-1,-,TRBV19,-,TGTGCCAGTAGTACCCCCGGGAGGGGGGCTAAAAACACTGAAGCTTTCTTT,CASSTPGRGAKNTEAFF
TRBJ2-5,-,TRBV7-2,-,TGTGCCAGCAGCTTAGGGGCCATTCAAGAGACCCAGTACTTC,CASSLGAIQETQYF
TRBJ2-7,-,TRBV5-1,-,TGCGCCAGCGGCCCGCAGGGGGGTACCTACGAGCAGTACTTC,CASGPQGGTYEQYF
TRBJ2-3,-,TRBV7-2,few,TGTGCCAGCAGCCTAACCACTAACACAGATACGCAGTATTTT,CASSLTTNTDTQYF
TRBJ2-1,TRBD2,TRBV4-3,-,TGCGCCAGCAGCCGGACTAGCGGGAGTAATGAGCAGTTCTTC,CASSRTSGSNEQFF
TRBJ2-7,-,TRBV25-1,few,TGTGCCAGCAGTGCCCAACAGGGGACTTACCCCTACGAGCAGTACTTC,CASSAQQGTYPYEQYF
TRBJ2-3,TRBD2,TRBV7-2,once,TGTGCCAGCAGCTTGACTAGCGGGAGGTTAGATACGCAGTATTTT,CASSLTSGRLDTQYF
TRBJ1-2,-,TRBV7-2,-,TGTGCCAGCAGCTTAGGGAGTGGGGGAGGCTATGGCTACACCTTC,CASSLGSGGGYGYTF
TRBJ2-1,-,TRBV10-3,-,TGTGCCATCAGGTGGGGCGGGGATGGCGATGAGCAGTTCTTC,CAIRWGGDGDEQFF
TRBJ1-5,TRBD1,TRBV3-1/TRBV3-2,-,TGTGCCAGCAGCCCACACTCCTCTTACCGGGACAGGGGGCTGGAGTGCAATCAGCCCCAGCATTTT,CASSPHSSYRDRGLECNQPQHF
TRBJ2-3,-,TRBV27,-,TGTGCCAGCAGTCCCAGGGGTAGGGGTGATACGCAGTATTTT,CASSPRGRGDTQYF